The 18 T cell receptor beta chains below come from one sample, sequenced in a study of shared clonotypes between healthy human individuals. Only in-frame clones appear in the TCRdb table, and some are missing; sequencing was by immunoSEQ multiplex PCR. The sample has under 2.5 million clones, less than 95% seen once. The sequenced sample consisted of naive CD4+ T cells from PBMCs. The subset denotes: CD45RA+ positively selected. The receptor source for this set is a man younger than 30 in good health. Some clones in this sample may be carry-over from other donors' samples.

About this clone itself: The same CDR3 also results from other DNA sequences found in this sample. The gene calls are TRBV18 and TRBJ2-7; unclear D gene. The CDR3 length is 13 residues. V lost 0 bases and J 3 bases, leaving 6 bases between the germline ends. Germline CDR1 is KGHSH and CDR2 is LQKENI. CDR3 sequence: CASSPPGSYEQYF. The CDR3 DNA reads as TGTGCCAGCTCACCACCGGGCAGCTACGAGCAGTACTTC.

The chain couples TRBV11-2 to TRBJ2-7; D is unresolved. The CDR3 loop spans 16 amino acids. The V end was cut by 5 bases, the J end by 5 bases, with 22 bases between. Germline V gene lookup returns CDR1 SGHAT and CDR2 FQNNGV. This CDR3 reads CASSQFKGQVHDEQYF. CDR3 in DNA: TGTGCCAGCAGCCAATTCAAGGGCCAGGTTCACGACGAGCAGTACTTC.

This CDR3 reads CASSERQSYTF. DNA for the CDR3: TGTGCCAGCAGCGAGCGACAGAGCTACACCTTC. The chain combines TRBV7-2 with TRBJ1-2; D possibly corresponds to TRBD1 (5 bases). The ends were cut back, 5 bases at V and 9 bases at J, with 10 bases in the middle. Germline lookup yields CDR1 SGHTA and CDR2 FQGNSA. The CDR3 covers 11 residues.

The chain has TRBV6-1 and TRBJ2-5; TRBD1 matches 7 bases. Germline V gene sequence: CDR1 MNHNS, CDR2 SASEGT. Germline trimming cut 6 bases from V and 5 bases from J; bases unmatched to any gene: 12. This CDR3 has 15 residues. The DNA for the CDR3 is TGTGCCAGCAGCCAGACTCCGGGACAGAGGGAGACCCAGTACTTC. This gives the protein CASSQTPGQRETQYF.

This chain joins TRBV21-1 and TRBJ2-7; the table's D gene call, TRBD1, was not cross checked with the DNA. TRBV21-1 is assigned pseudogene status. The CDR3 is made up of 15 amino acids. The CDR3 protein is CASSNRTVVGCEQYF. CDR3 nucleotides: TGTGCCAGCAGCAACCGGACAGTTGTGGGCTGCGAGCAGTACTTC.

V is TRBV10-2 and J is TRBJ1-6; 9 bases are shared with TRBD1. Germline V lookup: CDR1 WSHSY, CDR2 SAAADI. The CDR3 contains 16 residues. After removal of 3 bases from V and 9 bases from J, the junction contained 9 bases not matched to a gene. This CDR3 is CASSDSGTGLVSPLHF. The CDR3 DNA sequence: TGCGCCAGCAGTGATTCCGGGACAGGGTTAGTTTCACCCCTCCACTTT.

The CDR3 spells CASSSDRLNSGANVLTF. The CDR3 nucleotides are TGTGCCAGTAGTAGTGACAGGTTAAACTCTGGGGCCAACGTCCTGACTTTC. J is TRBJ2-6 and V is TRBV19; TRBD1 might be the D (6 bases). Per germline, CDR1 LNHDA and CDR2 SQIVND (reference sequence). The CDR3 length is 17 residues. V lost 4 bases, J lost 0 bases, and 13 bases lay in between.

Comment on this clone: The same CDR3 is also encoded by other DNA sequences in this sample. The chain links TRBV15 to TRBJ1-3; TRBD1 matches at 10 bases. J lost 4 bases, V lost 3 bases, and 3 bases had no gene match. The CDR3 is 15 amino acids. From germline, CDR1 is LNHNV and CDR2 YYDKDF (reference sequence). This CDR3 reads CATSRDRGSGNTIYF. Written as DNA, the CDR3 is TGTGCCACCAGCAGGGACAGGGGGTCAGGAAACACCATATATTTT.

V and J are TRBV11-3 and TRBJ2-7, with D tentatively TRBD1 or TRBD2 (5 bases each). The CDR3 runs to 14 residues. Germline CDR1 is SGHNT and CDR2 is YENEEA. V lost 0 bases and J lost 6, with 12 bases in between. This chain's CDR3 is CASSLDGSGTEQYF. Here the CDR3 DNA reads TGTGCCAGCAGCTTAGATGGTTCGGGGACCGAGCAGTACTTC. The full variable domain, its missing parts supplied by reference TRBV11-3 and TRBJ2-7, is EAGVVQSPRYKIIEKKQPVAFWCNPISGHNTLYWYLQNLGQGPELLIRYENEEAVDDSQLPKDRFSAERLKGVDSTLKIQPAELGDSAVYLCASSLDGSGTEQYFGPGTRLTVT.

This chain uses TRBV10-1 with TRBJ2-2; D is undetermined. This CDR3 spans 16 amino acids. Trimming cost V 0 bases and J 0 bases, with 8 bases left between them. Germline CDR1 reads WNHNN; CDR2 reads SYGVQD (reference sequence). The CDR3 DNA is TGCGCCAGCAGTGAGTCGGGTACTTCGAACACCGGGGAGCTGTTTTTT. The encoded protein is CASSESGTSNTGELFF.

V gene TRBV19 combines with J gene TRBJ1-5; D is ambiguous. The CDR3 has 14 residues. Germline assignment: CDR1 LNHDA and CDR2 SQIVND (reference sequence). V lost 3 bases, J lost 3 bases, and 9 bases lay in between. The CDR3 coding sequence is TGTGCCAGTAGTATTATAGTCCTCAATCAGCCCCAGCATTTT. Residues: CASSIIVLNQPQHF.

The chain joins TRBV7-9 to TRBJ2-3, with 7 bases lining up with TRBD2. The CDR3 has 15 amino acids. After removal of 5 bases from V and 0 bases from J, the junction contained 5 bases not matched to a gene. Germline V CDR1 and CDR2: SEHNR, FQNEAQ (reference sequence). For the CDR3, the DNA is TGTGCCAGCAGCCTTTCTAGCGGCAGCACAGATACGCAGTATTTT. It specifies CASSLSSGSTDTQYF. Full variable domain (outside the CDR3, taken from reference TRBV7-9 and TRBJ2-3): DTGVSQNPRHKITKRGQNVTFRCDPISEHNRLYWYRQTLGQGPEFLTYFQNEAQLEKSRLLSDRFSAERPKGSFSTLEIQRTEQGDSAMYLCASSLSSGSTDTQYFGPGTRLTVL.

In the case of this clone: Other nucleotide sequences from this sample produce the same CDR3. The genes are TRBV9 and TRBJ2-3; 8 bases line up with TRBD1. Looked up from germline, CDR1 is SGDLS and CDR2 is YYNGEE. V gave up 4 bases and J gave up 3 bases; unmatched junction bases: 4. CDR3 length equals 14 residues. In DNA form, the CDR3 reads TGTGCCAGCAGCTTACGACAGGGGACAGATACGCAGTATTTT. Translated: CASSLRQGTDTQYF.

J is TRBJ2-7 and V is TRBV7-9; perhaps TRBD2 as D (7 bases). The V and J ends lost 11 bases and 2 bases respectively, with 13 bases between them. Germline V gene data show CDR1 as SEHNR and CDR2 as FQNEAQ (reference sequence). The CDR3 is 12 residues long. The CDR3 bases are TGTGCCGGGGGGGCTGGCGCCTACGAGCAGTACTTC. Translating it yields CAGGAGAYEQYF.

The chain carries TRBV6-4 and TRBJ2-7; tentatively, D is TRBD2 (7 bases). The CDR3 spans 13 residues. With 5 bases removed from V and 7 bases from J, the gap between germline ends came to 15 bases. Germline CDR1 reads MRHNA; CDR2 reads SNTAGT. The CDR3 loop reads CASSKIQGGEQYF. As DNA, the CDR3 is TGTGCCAGCAGTAAAATACAGGGAGGGGAGCAGTACTTC.

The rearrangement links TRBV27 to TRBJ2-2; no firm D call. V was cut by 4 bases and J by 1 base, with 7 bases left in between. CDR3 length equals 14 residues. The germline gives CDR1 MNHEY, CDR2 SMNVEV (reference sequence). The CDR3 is CASSWSRNTGELFF. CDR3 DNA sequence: TGTGCCAGCAGTTGGTCACGGAACACCGGGGAGCTGTTTTTT.

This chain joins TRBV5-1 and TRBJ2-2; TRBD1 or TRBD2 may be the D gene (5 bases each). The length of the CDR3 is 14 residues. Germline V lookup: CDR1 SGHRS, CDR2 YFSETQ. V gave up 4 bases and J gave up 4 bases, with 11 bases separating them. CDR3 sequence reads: CASSRGAGTGELFF. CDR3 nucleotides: TGCGCCAGCAGCCGTGGGGCGGGCACCGGGGAGCTGTTTTTT.

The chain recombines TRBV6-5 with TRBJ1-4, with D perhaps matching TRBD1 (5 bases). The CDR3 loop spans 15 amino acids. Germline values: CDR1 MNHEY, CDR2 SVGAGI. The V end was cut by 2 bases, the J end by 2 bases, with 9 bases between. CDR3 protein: CASSYGGGTNEKLFF. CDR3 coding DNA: TGTGCCAGCAGTTACGGGGGGGGGACTAATGAAAAACTGTTTTTT.